The present T cell receptor (beta chain) was sequenced within a study of spatial heterogeneity in lung cancer. Whole-study findings and limits: The study found ubiquitous expanded tumor TCRs in blood more at resection than follow-up.

Looked up from germline, CDR1 is LNHDA and CDR2 is SQIVND (reference sequence). This CDR3 has 14 residues. Many counts were recorded for this clonotype. The antigen remains unidentified. Mismatch with germline at one junction end may stem from a read error. Each TCR cDNA molecule carried a unique molecular identifier. TCRdb re-analysed the 5' RACE reads in MiXCR, keeping a single row per CDR3 protein. The table lists 75,000 or so distinct CDR3 sequences, approximately 8.1% of them singletons, with 6% to 7% in the top ten. Time point noted: sample taken at primary tumor resection. The approximately 69 donors had untreated early-stage non-small cell lung cancer. The sequenced material consisted of unsorted whole RNA from tumor, nontumor lung or frozen PBMC.

The chain uses TRBV19 and TRBJ2-5; 7 positions agree with TRBD1. This sequence was found in a male donor with early-stage non-small cell lung cancer. The source was PBMCs, collected at surgery. The CDR3 sequence is CASRIRQGQETQYF. The CDR3 DNA reads as TGTGCCAGTCGTATCCGACAGGGTCAAGAGACCCAGTACTTC.